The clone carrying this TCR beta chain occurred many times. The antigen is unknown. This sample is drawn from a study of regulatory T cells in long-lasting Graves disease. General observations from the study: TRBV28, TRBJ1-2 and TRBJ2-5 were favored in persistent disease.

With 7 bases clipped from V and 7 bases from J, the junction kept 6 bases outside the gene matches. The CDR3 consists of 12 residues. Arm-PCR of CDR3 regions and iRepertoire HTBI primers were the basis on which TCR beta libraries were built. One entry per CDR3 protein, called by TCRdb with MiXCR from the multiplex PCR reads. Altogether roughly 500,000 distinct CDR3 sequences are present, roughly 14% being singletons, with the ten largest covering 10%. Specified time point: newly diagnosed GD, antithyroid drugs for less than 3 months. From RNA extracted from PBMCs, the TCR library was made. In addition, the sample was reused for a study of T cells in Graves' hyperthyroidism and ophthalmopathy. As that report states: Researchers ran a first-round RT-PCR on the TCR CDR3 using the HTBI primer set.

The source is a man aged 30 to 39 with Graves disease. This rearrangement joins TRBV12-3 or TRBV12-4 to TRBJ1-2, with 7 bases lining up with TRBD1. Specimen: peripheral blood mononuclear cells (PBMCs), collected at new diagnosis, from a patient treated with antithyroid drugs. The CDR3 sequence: CASTSYRGGYTF. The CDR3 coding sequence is TGTGCCAGCACCTCGTACAGGGGTGGCTACACCTTC.